This TCR beta chain was obtained from a study of tumor-infiltrating lymphocytes in primary liver carcinoma. Many counts were recorded for this clonotype. Without any cell sorting, 20-30 mg of bulk tissue yielded co-extracted RNA and DNA. The input was 450 to 500 ng total RNA; TCR beta cDNA was made from it with a constant-region primer. Generation of the TCR beta libraries relied on three nested multiplex PCR rounds using slightly modified ARM-PCR. TRBV1-TRBV30 forward and Cbeta reverse primers drove the first two approximately 11-cycle rounds. MiXCR was run by TCRdb on the multiplex PCR reads, yielding one entry per CDR3 protein. This sample has about 74,000 distinct CDR3 sequences, with over 60% found just once. The length of the CDR3 is 12 residues. Germline V gene lookup returns CDR1 SEHNR and CDR2 FQNEAQ (reference sequence). Trimming left V 8 bases short and J 16 bases short, with 21 bases between.

V is TRBV7-9 and J is TRBJ2-1, with D unclear. Sample: liver tumor tissue from sampling region 4. Documented subset: tumor region T4, right-lateral pole. The receptor's source is a man between 40 and 49 years old with primary liver carcinoma and hepatitis B virus infection. CDR3 sequence: CASQQRSGVKFF. CDR3 in DNA: TGTGCCAGCCAACAACGGTCTGGGGTGAAATTCTTC. The whole variable domain, remainder taken from reference TRBV7-9 and TRBJ2-1, is DTGVSQNPRHKITKRGQNVTFRCDPISEHNRLYWYRQTLGQGPEFLTYFQNEAQLEKSRLLSDRFSAERPKGSFSTLEIQRTEQGDSAMYLCASQQRSGVKFFGPGTRLTVL.